The rows below give T cell receptor beta chains drawn from one sample of a study of CD8+ T cells in alopecia areata. Sequenced by immunoSEQ multiplex PCR; TCRdb stores in-frame clones only, minus some. The table shows fewer than 200,000 clones, with about 63% occurring only once. The sample was CD4+ T cells sorted from blood, taken at week 0. These receptors came from a human donor with alopecia areata. Both conserved end residues are part of each CDR3. A D gene is named only where the DNA matches it firmly. The size field is filled for only some rows; it gives once, few, many or a size class.

cdr3_aa | cdr3_nt | d_call | j_call | v_call | clone_size
CASSRDTAESYEQYF | TGTGCCAGCAGCCGAGACACAGCCGAATCCTACGAGCAGTACTTC | . | TRBJ2-7 | TRBV11-2 | .
CASRLTPDRVSTDTQYF | TGTGCCAGCAGGCTCACCCCGGACAGGGTATCCACAGATACGCAGTATTTT | TRBD1 | TRBJ2-3 | TRBV7-9 | few
CASSLGQGKGEQFF | TGCGCCAGCAGCTTGGGACAGGGCAAGGGTGAGCAGTTCTTC | TRBD1 | TRBJ2-1 | TRBV5-1 | once
CSAGGGDQPQHF | TGCAGCGCCGGGGGAGGCGATCAGCCCCAGCATTTT | . | TRBJ1-5 | TRBV29-1 | .
CASSVGGHTEAFF | TGTGCCAGCAGCGTAGGGGGGCACACTGAAGCTTTCTTT | . | TRBJ1-1 | TRBV9 | .
CASSEASYGTAYGYTF | TGTGCCAGCAGTGAAGCTTCATACGGGACAGCCTATGGCTACACCTTC | TRBD1 | TRBJ1-2 | TRBV6-1 | .
CASSFPGQGEETQYF | TGTGCCAGCAGCTTCCCGGGACAGGGGGAAGAGACCCAGTACTTC | TRBD1 | TRBJ2-5 | TRBV5-6 | .
CASSFLAGELFF | TGTGCCAGCAGTTTCTTGGCCGGGGAGCTGTTTTTT | . | TRBJ2-2 | TRBV27 | few
CASATDRAAWYNEQFF | TGTGCCAGCGCAACCGACAGGGCCGCTTGGTACAATGAGCAGTTCTTC | TRBD1 | TRBJ2-1 | TRBV19 | .
CASSWRVGNTIYF | TGTGCCAGCAGTTGGAGGGTTGGAAACACCATATATTTT | . | TRBJ1-3 | TRBV6-5 | .
CAWSWDADSGNTIYF | TGTGCCTGGAGCTGGGACGCAGACTCTGGAAACACCATATATTTT | . | TRBJ1-3 | TRBV30 | .
CASSLEASSLGYTF | TGTGCCAGCAGCTTAGAAGCCAGCTCCCTCGGCTACACCTTC | . | TRBJ1-2 | TRBV7-2 | few
CATRDRGLETQYF | TGTGCCACCAGGGACAGGGGGCTGGAGACCCAGTACTTC | TRBD1 | TRBJ2-5 | TRBV6-5 | .
CASSHWDRAARETQYF | TGCGCCAGCAGTCACTGGGACAGGGCTGCGAGGGAGACCCAGTACTTC | TRBD1 | TRBJ2-5 | TRBV23-1 | .
CASSLQGNTGELFF | TGTGCCAGCAGCCTACAGGGAAACACCGGGGAGCTGTTTTTT | . | TRBJ2-2 | TRBV11-3 | .
CASSSETGVQETQYF | TGCGCCAGCAGCTCAGAGACAGGGGTTCAAGAGACCCAGTACTTC | TRBD1 | TRBJ2-5 | TRBV5-1 | .
CASSVGGWTDTQYF | TGTGCCAGCAGCGTAGGGGGCTGGACAGATACGCAGTATTTT | . | TRBJ2-3 | TRBV9 | once
CSVPSGSTNEKLFF | TGCAGCGTGCCCAGTGGTTCAACTAATGAAAAACTGTTTTTT | . | TRBJ1-4 | TRBV29-1 | .
CASSFSGGTEAFF | TGTGCCAGCAGTTTCTCAGGGGGCACTGAAGCTTTCTTT | TRBD1 | TRBJ1-1 | TRBV27 | few
CSVGAGGHSGELFF | TGCAGCGTTGGAGCGGGGGGGCACTCCGGGGAGCTGTTTTTT | TRBD2 | TRBJ2-2 | TRBV29-1 | .
CASSPGGATGELFF | TGTGCCAGCAGCCCCGGGGGGGCCACCGGGGAGCTGTTTTTT | TRBD2 | TRBJ2-2 | TRBV7-6 | .
CSAQTGLGYTF | TGCAGCGCACAAACAGGTTTAGGCTACACCTTC | . | TRBJ1-2 | TRBV29-1 | few
CASSYSRTERFYGYTF | TGTGCCAGCAGTTACTCTCGGACTGAGCGGTTTTATGGCTACACCTTC | . | TRBJ1-2 | TRBV6-5 | .
CSVEGGAGEAFF | TGCAGCGTTGAAGGGGGGGCTGGTGAAGCTTTCTTT | . | TRBJ1-1 | TRBV29-1 | .
CASSNYQGAENIQYF | TGTGCCAGCAGCAATTACCAGGGGGCCGAAAACATTCAGTACTTC | TRBD1 | TRBJ2-4 | TRBV11-1 | .
CASSVAGNSYNEQFF | TGTGCCAGCAGCGTAGCGGGGAACTCCTACAATGAGCAGTTCTTC | . | TRBJ2-1 | TRBV9 | .
CASRRRSYGYTF | TGTGCCAGCAGACGACGCTCCTATGGCTACACCTTC | . | TRBJ1-2 | TRBV6-5 | .
CASSANRGRAEAFF | TGTGCCAGCAGCGCAAACAGGGGGCGGGCTGAAGCTTTCTTT | TRBD1 | TRBJ1-1 | TRBV5-4 | .
CASSSGGASNQPQHF | TGCGCCAGCAGTTCGGGGGGCGCAAGCAATCAGCCCCAGCATTTT | . | TRBJ1-5 | TRBV5-1 | .
CASSLSGAASGQYF | TGTGCCAGCAGTCTCAGCGGGGCAGCCTCGGGGCAGTACTTC | TRBD2 | TRBJ2-7 | TRBV7-9 | .
CASSLVQALGGANVLTF | TGCGCCAGCAGCTTGGTCCAGGCCCTTGGTGGGGCCAACGTCCTGACTTTC | . | TRBJ2-6 | TRBV5-1 | .
CASSPLIGSTDTQYF | TGTGCCAGCAGCCCACTGATTGGGAGCACAGATACGCAGTATTTT | . | TRBJ2-3 | TRBV7-9 | few
CASSQSETANYGYTF | TGCGCCAGCAGCCAAAGCGAGACAGCCAACTATGGCTACACCTTC | . | TRBJ1-2 | TRBV4-1 | .
CASEDRYQETQYF | TGTGCCAGCGAAGACAGATACCAAGAGACCCAGTACTTC | . | TRBJ2-5 | TRBV19 | .
CSVEGLTTDTQYF | TGCAGCGTTGAGGGGCTTACGACAGATACGCAGTATTTT | . | TRBJ2-3 | TRBV29-1 | few
CASSLEGQGTDTQYF | TGCGCCAGCAGCTTGGAGGGACAGGGCACAGATACGCAGTATTTT | TRBD1 | TRBJ2-3 | TRBV5-1 | few
CASSPGQGTMNTEAFF | TGTGCCAGCAGCCCCGGACAGGGAACCATGAACACTGAAGCTTTCTTT | TRBD1 | TRBJ1-1 | TRBV9 | .
CASLGGAARNTQYF | TGTGCCAGCCTGGGGGGGGCCGCCCGCAATACGCAGTATTTT | . | TRBJ2-3 | TRBV11-2 | .
CASSVAPRELCYEQYF | TGTGCCAGCAGCGTAGCTCCCCGGGAACTATGCTACGAGCAGTACTTC | . | TRBJ2-7 | TRBV9 | .
CAWSRGVAGELFF | TGTGCCTGGAGTCGAGGGGTGGCCGGGGAGCTGTTTTTT | . | TRBJ2-2 | TRBV30 | .
CASSPIDRGSEQFF | TGTGCCAGCAGCCCGATCGACAGGGGCAGTGAGCAGTTCTTC | TRBD1 | TRBJ2-1 | TRBV5-6 | .
CSVRGALNGYTF | TGCAGCGTGCGGGGGGCTCTGAATGGCTACACCTTC | . | TRBJ1-2 | TRBV29-1 | .
CASTLDREGDSPLHF | TGTGCCAGCACACTCGACAGGGAAGGAGATTCACCCCTCCACTTT | TRBD1 | TRBJ1-6 | TRBV10-3 | .
CAASWIMVRAGANVLTF | TGTGCTGCTAGCTGGATAATGGTCAGGGCTGGGGCCAACGTCCTGACTTTC | . | TRBJ2-6 | TRBV30 | .
CASSLAWGDYGYTF | TGCGCCAGCAGCTTGGCCTGGGGGGACTATGGCTACACCTTC | . | TRBJ1-2 | TRBV5-1 | .
CASSIGTGGWAFF | TGTGCCAGCAGCATCGGGACAGGGGGCTGGGCTTTCTTT | TRBD1 | TRBJ1-1 | TRBV11-2 | once
CASSLDIVGTQYF | TGCGCCAGCAGCTTGGACATCGTCGGGACCCAGTACTTC | . | TRBJ2-5 | TRBV5-1 | .
CASSLGSPGPHTQYF | TGTGCCAGCAGCTTAGGTTCTCCGGGCCCACATACGCAGTATTTT | . | TRBJ2-3 | TRBV7-2 | .
CASSLQANTEAFF | TGTGCCAGCAGCTTACAGGCGAACACTGAAGCTTTCTTT | . | TRBJ1-1 | TRBV7-2 | .
CASSPDRRETQYF | TGTGCCAGCAGCCCCGACAGACGGGAGACCCAGTACTTC | . | TRBJ2-5 | TRBV5-6 | .
CASSWTVDQPQHF | TGTGCCAGCAGCTGGACGGTTGATCAGCCCCAGCATTTT | . | TRBJ1-5 | TRBV7-2 | .
CASSLGAQNQETQYF | TGTGCCAGCAGCTTAGGGGCGCAGAACCAAGAGACCCAGTACTTC | . | TRBJ2-5 | TRBV7-3 | .